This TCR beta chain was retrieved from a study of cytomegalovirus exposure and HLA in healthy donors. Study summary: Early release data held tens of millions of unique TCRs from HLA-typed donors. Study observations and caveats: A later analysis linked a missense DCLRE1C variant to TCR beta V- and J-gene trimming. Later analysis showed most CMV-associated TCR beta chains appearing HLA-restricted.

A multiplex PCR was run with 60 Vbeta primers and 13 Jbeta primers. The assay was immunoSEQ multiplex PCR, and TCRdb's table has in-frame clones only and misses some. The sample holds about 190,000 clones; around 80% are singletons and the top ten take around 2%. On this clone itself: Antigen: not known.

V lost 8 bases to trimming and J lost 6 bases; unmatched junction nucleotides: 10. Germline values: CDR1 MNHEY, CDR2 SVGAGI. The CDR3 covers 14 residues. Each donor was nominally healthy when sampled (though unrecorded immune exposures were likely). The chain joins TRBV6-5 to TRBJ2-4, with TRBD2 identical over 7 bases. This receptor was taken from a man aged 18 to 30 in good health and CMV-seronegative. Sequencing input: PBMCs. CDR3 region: CASFRAGVPNIQYF. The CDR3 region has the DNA TGTGCCAGCTTTAGGGCGGGAGTCCCAAACATTCAGTACTTC.